Given below is one T cell receptor (beta chain) in context. Antigen unknown. These data belong to a study of blood T cells in healthy people across ages. Study-level findings and limits: Estimated diversity across one million T cells was deemed an underestimate. A greater number of naive CD4+ cells and higher diversity distinguished long-lived donors from aged donors.

CDR3 length: 16 residues. V lost 2 bases to trimming and J lost 6 bases; unmatched junction nucleotides: 9. Germline-derived CDR1 and CDR2 are MNHNY and SVGAGI (reference sequence). Sample-barcoded 5' priming and a J-beta primer mix drove a second PCR of about 7 to 11 cycles. Using its own MiXCR run on the 5' RACE reads, TCRdb lists one record per CDR3 protein. The sample includes 1.5 million to 2 million distinct CDR3 sequences, about 28% of them seen just once. Healthy Russian Caucasian donors spanned ages about 6 to 90 years. Total RNA extracted from each sample amounted to at least 6 micrograms. Sequences were obtained from blood. The rearrangement links TRBV6-6 to TRBJ2-1, with 8 nucleotides matching TRBD2. The receptor was derived from a woman in her twenties or thirties in good health. CDR3 sequence (DNA): TGTGCCAGCAGTTACGATGCCGGGGGGGCAGTCAATGAGCAGTTCTTC. Residues: CASSYDAGGAVNEQFF.